This T cell receptor (beta chain) was retrieved from a study of regulatory T cells in long-lasting Graves disease. Time point here: newly diagnosed GD, antithyroid drugs for less than 3 months. Scientists built the TCR library using RNA that was extracted from PBMCs. This clonotype was recorded at least ten times. iRepertoire HTBI primers and Arm-PCR of CDR3 regions built TCR beta libraries. TCRdb processed the multiplex PCR reads anew with MiXCR; each CDR3 protein has one entry. The sample carries roughly 430,000 distinct CDR3 sequences, approximately 16% recorded once. These data were also reused for a study on T cells in Graves' hyperthyroidism and ophthalmopathy. That paper states: Most clonotypes expanded in thyroid above 0.001 were likewise present in blood.

The receptor's source is a woman in her 30s with Graves disease. Sequencing used peripheral blood mononuclear cells (PBMCs), obtained at new diagnosis, from a patient treated with antithyroid drugs.

The CDR3 sequence: CSAKGGPTYEQYF. The DNA for the CDR3 is TGCAGTGCCAAGGGAGGACCGACCTACGAGCAGTACTTC. The gene calls are TRBV20-1 and TRBJ2-7; D is perhaps TRBD2 (6 bases). CDR3 length: 13 residues. Per the germline V gene, CDR1 is DFQATT and CDR2 is SNEGSKA (reference sequence). The germline V and J ends were trimmed by 6 bases and 2 bases, with 14 bases remaining between them.